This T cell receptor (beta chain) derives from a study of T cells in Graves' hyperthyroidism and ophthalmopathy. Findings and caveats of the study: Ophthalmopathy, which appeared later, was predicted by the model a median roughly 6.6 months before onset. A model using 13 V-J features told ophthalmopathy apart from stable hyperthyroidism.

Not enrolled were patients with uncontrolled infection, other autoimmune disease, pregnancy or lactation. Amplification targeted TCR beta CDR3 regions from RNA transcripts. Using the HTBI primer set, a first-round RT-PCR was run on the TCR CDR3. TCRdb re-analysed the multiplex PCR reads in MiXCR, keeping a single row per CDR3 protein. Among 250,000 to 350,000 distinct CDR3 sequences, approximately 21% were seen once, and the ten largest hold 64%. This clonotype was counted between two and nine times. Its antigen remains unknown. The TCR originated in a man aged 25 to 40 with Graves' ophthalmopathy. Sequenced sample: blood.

The CDR3 DNA reads TGTGCCAGTAGTACCGGGACAGGGTCGCCTAGCGGGGCCTTGTCGCAGTTCTTC. This translates into CASSTGTGSPSGALSQFF. J is TRBJ2-1 and V is TRBV19; either TRBD1 or TRBD2 may fit D (9 bases each). The CDR3 totals 18 residues. Trimming cost V 4 bases and J 12 bases, with 31 bases left between them. Germline V gene lookup returns CDR1 LNHDA and CDR2 SQIVND (reference sequence).